Following are 27 T cell receptor beta chains from one sample sequenced in a study of multiple sclerosis patients with progressive multifocal leukoencephalopathy. Time point noted: time of PML onset. TCRdb's table, derived via immunoSEQ multiplex PCR, lists solely in-frame clones and lacks some. Altogether about 31,000 clones are present, approximately 86% being singletons, with the ten largest covering 5.7%. The sequencing here drew on PBMCs, taken from a patient treated with natalizumab. These receptors were collected from a woman aged 40 to 50 with progressive multifocal leukoencephalopathy.

Notes on this clone: A read error may account for a junction end that differs from germline. V is TRBV28 and J is TRBJ1-5; D remains unclear. The CDR3 contains 14 residues. Per germline, CDR1 MDHEN and CDR2 SYDVKM. DNA of the CDR3: TGTGCCAGCAGTTTGGATGTTGAAGGTCAGTCCCAGCATTTT. Protein: CASSLDVEGQSQHF.

The chain recombines TRBV7-3 with TRBJ1-2, with 8 bases lining up with TRBD1. The V segment lost 4 bases and the J segment 7 bases; nucleotides outside the gene matches: 5. This CDR3 is built from 13 residues. Germline-derived CDR1 and CDR2 are SGHTA and FQGTGA. The CDR3 DNA follows: TGTGCCAGCAGCTCCCCAGGGGGCATTGGCTACACCTTC. This encodes CASSSPGGIGYTF.

The chain employs TRBV27 and TRBJ2-5, with D maybe TRBD2 (5 bases). Matching the DNA end better, TRBJ2-7 makes the J call doubtful. The CDR3 contains 13 residues. The germline CDR1 and CDR2 sequences are MNHEY and SMNVEV (reference sequence). The CDR3 protein is CASSLTSVYEQYF. The DNA of the CDR3 is TGTGCCAGCAGTTTAACTAGTGTCTACGAGCAGTACTTC.

This chain uses TRBV4-2 with TRBJ2-3; 10 bases align to TRBD2. CDR1 and CDR2 (germline): LGHNA, YNFKEQ. The CDR3 contains 19 residues. Germline trimming cut 0 bases from V and 0 bases from J; bases unmatched to any gene: 9. CDR3 protein: CASSQDPASGGSSTDTQYF. CDR3 bases: TGTGCCAGCAGCCAAGATCCGGCTAGCGGGGGATCTAGCACAGATACGCAGTATTTT.

This clone was detected only a few times. The rearrangement uses TRBV28 and TRBJ1-1; no reliable D call. Germline CDR1 and CDR2: MDHEN and SYDVKM. This CDR3 is 10 amino acids long. Trimming pared 8 bases from V and 10 bases from J, leaving 11 bases between. The CDR3 loop is CASGEMGAFF. CDR3 coding DNA: TGTGCCAGCGGCGAGATGGGAGCTTTCTTT.

The chain has TRBV7-6 and TRBJ2-4; TRBD1 might be the D (6 bases). Germline CDR1 and CDR2: SGHVS and FNYEAQ. V lost 5 bases to trimming and J lost 0 bases, with 11 bases between them. This CDR3 has 15 amino acids. CDR3 in amino acids: CASSPDSLAKNIQYF. The CDR3 bases are TGTGCCAGCAGCCCGGACAGTCTAGCCAAAAACATTCAGTACTTC.

This clone turned up a few times. This chain uses TRBV28 with TRBJ2-1, with TRBD2 as a possible D gene (5 bases). Per germline, CDR1 MDHEN and CDR2 SYDVKM. Trimming shortened V by 4 bases and J by 2 bases, and 6 bases separated the two germline ends. The CDR3 has 13 residues. CDR3 bases: TGTGCCAGCAGTTCCGGGACCTACAATGAGCAGTTCTTC. Its translation: CASSSGTYNEQFF.

V usage is TRBV2 and J usage is TRBJ1-2; 7 bases are shared with TRBD1. The CDR3 spans 16 residues. CDR1 is SNHLY, CDR2 FYNNEI, per germline. The trim removed 11 bases at V and 1 base at J, leaving 16 bases unmatched. CDR3 nucleotides: TGTGCCGGTACGACAGGGAGAATCCCTAGTAACTATGGCTACACCTTC. This translates into CAGTTGRIPSNYGYTF.

The chain has TRBV27 and TRBJ2-2, with 14 bases identical to TRBD2. The CDR3 length is 16 residues. CDR1 is MNHEY, CDR2 SMNVEV, per germline (reference sequence). Losses at the gene ends were 5 bases for V and 7 bases for J; bases not matched to a gene: 6. CDR3 in DNA: TGTGCCAGCAGTCCTCAGACTAGCGGGGGGGTCGGGGAGCTGTTTTTT. It encodes CASSPQTSGGVGELFF.

The chain joins TRBV6-1 to TRBJ2-2; D uncertain. V lost 5 bases and J lost 4, with 8 bases in between. The CDR3 spans 13 residues. The germline gives CDR1 MNHNS, CDR2 SASEGT. The CDR3 DNA reads TGTGCCAGCAGTCGTACCGCCACCGGGGAGCTGTTTTTT. Its translation is CASSRTATGELFF.

This clone was seen a single time. This rearrangement joins TRBV7-8 to TRBJ2-7; TRBD2 might be the D (5 bases). The CDR3 totals 15 residues. V lost 0 bases and J 0 bases, leaving 9 bases between the germline ends. Per the germline V gene, CDR1 is SGHVS and CDR2 is FQNEAQ. CDR3: CASSLAGRSSYEQYF. The CDR3 nucleotides are TGTGCCAGCAGCTTAGCGGGGAGAAGCTCCTACGAGCAGTACTTC.

The J gene is TRBJ1-1, the V gene TRBV6-1; 7 positions match TRBD1. Trimming took 2 bases from V and 4 from J; bases not matched to a gene: 7. This CDR3 has 15 residues. Per germline, CDR1 MNHNS and CDR2 SASEGT. The CDR3 DNA reads as TGTGCCAGCAGTGAACAGGGGGGTTTGGGCACTGAAGCTTTCTTT. Its protein is CASSEQGGLGTEAFF.

The chain combines TRBV19 with TRBJ2-3, with a weak D call TRBD1 (6 bases). Trimming took off 3 bases at V and 1 base at J, with 11 bases between the two ends. Germline loops: CDR1 LNHDA, CDR2 SQIVND (reference sequence). This CDR3 is built from 15 residues. The CDR3 loop is CASSMSAGGTDTQYF. CDR3 nucleotides: TGTGCCAGTAGTATGTCGGCAGGGGGCACAGATACGCAGTATTTT.

This chain uses TRBV4-3 with TRBJ2-5; perhaps TRBD2 as D (6 bases). The germline gives CDR1 LGHNA, CDR2 YSLEER. This CDR3 has 18 residues. V was cut by 3 bases and J by 0 bases, with 20 bases left in between. CDR3 nucleotides: TGCGCCAGCAGCCAGGACCTATCCGGGACTTCGTACCAAGAGACCCAGTACTTC. This sequence encodes CASSQDLSGTSYQETQYF.

This sequence joins TRBV12-5 and TRBJ1-6; D gene uncertain. The germline V gene encodes CDR1 LGHNT and CDR2 FRNRAP. The CDR3 is made up of 10 amino acids. V was cut by 1 base and J by 16 bases, with 5 bases left in between. The CDR3 DNA reads as TGTGCTAGTGGTTTGGGAGGACTCCACTTT. Its translation: CASGLGGLHF.

The V gene is TRBV5-1, the J gene TRBJ2-1; 10 bases are a match to TRBD1. The length of the CDR3 is 16 residues. Trimming removed 4 bases from V and 8 bases from J; junction bases left unmatched: 12. In germline, CDR1 is SGHRS, CDR2 YFSETQ. The CDR3 here is CASSGPGQGWKYEQFF. CDR3 nucleotides: TGCGCCAGCAGCGGACCGGGACAGGGGTGGAAATATGAGCAGTTCTTC.

V gene TRBV28 combines with J gene TRBJ1-1; D unresolved. The CDR3 loop spans 13 amino acids. Germline V gives CDR1 MDHEN, CDR2 SYDVKM. The ends were cut back, 3 bases at V and 5 bases at J, with 10 bases in the middle. The CDR3 region has the DNA TGTGCCAGCAGTTTCACCAAGAAGACTGAAGCTTTCTTT. This sequence encodes CASSFTKKTEAFF.

Concerning this clone: A junction boundary mismatches the germline segment, possibly from a read error. This chain connects TRBV27 to TRBJ1-4; no reliable D call. CDR1 and CDR2 from the germline V gene are MNHEY and SMNVEV (reference sequence). This CDR3 is built from 11 residues. The CDR3 DNA reads TGTGCCAGCAGCCGAGACCGAAAAACTGTTTTT. Amino acids: CASSRDRKTVF.

The CDR3 here is CASSSRDTESYEQYF. The CDR3 bases are TGTGCCAGCAGCAGCCGGGACACCGAATCCTACGAGCAGTACTTC. This chain joins TRBV5-5 and TRBJ2-7, with D perhaps matching TRBD1 (6 bases). CDR1 SGHKS and CDR2 YYEKEE come from the germline V gene (reference sequence). Trimming cost V 4 bases and J 1 base, with 15 bases left between them. CDR3 length equals 15 residues.

The V and J genes are TRBV15 and TRBJ1-4; a possible D gene is TRBD1 (5 bases). V lost 1 base and J 6 bases, leaving 12 bases between the germline ends. CDR1 and CDR2 from the germline V gene are LNHNV and YYDKDF (reference sequence). This CDR3 spans 15 amino acids. CDR3: CATSRVRGRDEKLFF. The DNA for the CDR3 is TGTGCCACCAGCAGAGTACGGGGGAGGGATGAAAAACTGTTTTTT.

The V gene is TRBV29-1, the J gene TRBJ1-1; possibly TRBD1 for D (5 bases). Trimming cost V 6 bases and J 0 bases, with 8 bases left between them. The germline CDR1 and CDR2 sequences are SQVTM and ANQGSEA. The CDR3 is made up of 12 amino acids. In DNA form, the CDR3 reads TGCAGCGTAAGGGACCTGAACACTGAAGCTTTCTTT. This encodes CSVRDLNTEAFF.

The genes are TRBV5-1 and TRBJ2-5; tentative D call: TRBD2 (6 bases). CDR3 size: 18 residues. Germline CDR1 is SGHRS and CDR2 is YFSETQ. V was pared by 1 base and J by 2 bases, with 21 bases between. CDR3 coding DNA: TGCGCCAGCAGCTTGCCCGGAGGAGGGCCCGGTGGTCAAGAGACCCAGTACTTC. Translated, it gives CASSLPGGGPGGQETQYF. Combining the CDR3 with reference TRBV5-1 and TRBJ2-5 gives the whole variable domain KAGVTQTPRYLIKTRGQQVTLSCSPISGHRSVSWYQQTPGQGLQFLFEYFSETQRNKGNFPGRFSGRQFSNSRSEMNVSTLELGDSALYLCASSLPGGGPGGQETQYFGPGTRLLVL.

In DNA, the CDR3 is TGTGCCAGTACCCTATTGGGAGGCGTTGCTTTCTTT. Translating gives CASTLLGGVAFF. The chain combines TRBV19 with TRBJ1-1; D ambiguous. The CDR3 extends over 12 amino acids. V was clipped by 7 bases and J by 11 bases, with 17 bases between them. Germline-derived CDR1 and CDR2 are LNHDA and SQIVND (reference sequence).

CDR3 DNA: TGTGCCAGCATAGGACTAGACAGCTCCTACAATGAGCAGTTCTTC. It specifies CASIGLDSSYNEQFF. This chain connects TRBV5-4 to TRBJ2-1; 7 nucleotides match TRBD2. V lost 6 bases, J lost 0 bases, and 6 bases stayed unmatched. This CDR3 contains 15 residues. CDR1 SGHNT and CDR2 YYREEE come from the germline V gene (reference sequence).

In regard to this clone: This same CDR3 is encoded by further DNA sequences in the sample. The chain uses TRBV21-1 and TRBJ2-2. TRBV21-1 is a recognized pseudogene. CDR3 length: 17 residues. The CDR3 here is CASSKVQPYSNGGELFF. CDR3 nucleotides: TGTGCCAGCAGCAAAGTCCAGCCCTACTCCAACGGTGGGGAGCTGTTTTTT.

V and J are TRBV5-6 and TRBJ2-5; either TRBD1 or TRBD2 may supply D (5 bases each). With 4 bases removed from V and 1 base from J, the gap between germline ends came to 14 bases. This CDR3 has 15 residues. Germline V gene lookup returns CDR1 SGHDT and CDR2 YYEEEE. The CDR3 loop reads CASSTRLGAQETQYF. In nucleotides, the CDR3 is TGTGCCAGCAGCACTAGGTTAGGGGCCCAAGAGACCCAGTACTTC.

The chain links TRBV6-1 to TRBJ2-7, with 8 bases identical to TRBD2. Germline CDR1 and CDR2: MNHNS and SASEGT. This CDR3 is built from 14 residues. With V trimmed by 6 bases and J by 2 bases, 6 bases remained unmatched. This CDR3 is CASSRTSGTYEQYF. In DNA, the CDR3 is TGTGCCAGCAGCCGAACTAGCGGAACCTACGAGCAGTACTTC.